The 24 T cell receptor beta chains below were found in one sample sequenced in a study of metastatic and nonmetastatic thyroid tumors. TCRdb reassembled clones from the PCR reads with MiXCR. This sample yields 23,000 or so clones, of which about 24% are seen a single time; roughly an eighth belongs to the top ten. All patients were untreated before thyroid surgery. Sequencing was carried out using tumor tissue. The receptors stem from a male donor with papillary thyroid cancer or a benign thyroid nodule (not recorded which). Some clones in this sample may be carry-over from other donors' samples.

This clone was seen at least ten times. The CDR3 DNA is TGTGCCAGCAGCGTTCGTACAAATGAGCAGTTCTTC. As protein: CASSVRTNEQFF. J is TRBJ2-1 and V is TRBV9; no reliable D call. Deletions cut 2 bases from V and 7 bases from J, with 7 bases between. This CDR3 region has 12 residues. Germline V gene sequence: CDR1 SGDLS, CDR2 YYNGEE.

This clone showed up many times. Other DNA sequences within the sample encode an identical CDR3. This chain joins TRBV6-5 and TRBJ1-2, with a tentative D call TRBD1 (5 bases). This CDR3 has 13 residues. From germline, CDR1 is MNHEY and CDR2 SVGAGI. The V end lost 0 bases, the J end lost 6 bases, and 8 bases lay between the germline ends. The CDR3 DNA follows: TGTGCCAGCAGTTACTCCAGAGGGGATGGCTACACCTTC. The encoded protein is CASSYSRGDGYTF.

This clone occurred many times. A much more abundant neighbour one base away suggests this may be a read error. V is TRBV7-8 and J is TRBJ2-1; possibly TRBD1 for D (6 bases). Germline-derived CDR1 and CDR2 are SGHVS and FQNEAQ. The CDR3 contains 11 residues. With 4 bases removed from V and 13 bases from J, the gap between germline ends came to 11 bases. CDR3 residues: CASSSGVAQFF. The CDR3 DNA sequence: TGTGCCAGCAGCTCAGGGGTCGCCCAGTTCTTC.

This clone was recorded many times. This sequence joins TRBV12-3 or TRBV12-4 and TRBJ2-1; 15 nucleotides match TRBD2. The CDR3 loop spans 16 amino acids. Germline trimming cut 6 bases from V and 7 bases from J; bases unmatched to any gene: 7. The CDR3 DNA is TGTGCCAGCAGGGGCGGGACTAGCGGGAGGAGGAATGAGCAGTTCTTC. It codes for CASRGGTSGRRNEQFF.

This clone was recorded many times. This chain joins TRBV11-1 and TRBJ2-1; the match to TRBD2 covers 8 bases. The CDR3 runs 16 residues. Germline-derived CDR1 and CDR2 are SGHAT and FQDESV (reference sequence). Trimming removed 2 bases from V and 7 bases from J; junction bases left unmatched: 10. CDR3 DNA sequence: TGTGCCAGCAGCTTAATCCTAGCGGGCCTATCGAATGAGCAGTTCTTC. It translates to CASSLILAGLSNEQFF.

This clone has only one observation. V is TRBV7-2 and J is TRBJ2-7; D remains unclear. Germline values: CDR1 SGHTA, CDR2 FQGNSA. V was pared by 5 bases and J by 2 bases, with 13 bases between. There are 14 residues in the CDR3. CDR3 sequence reads: CASSLAESTYEQYF. Here the CDR3 DNA reads TGTGCCAGCAGCCTTGCGGAAAGTACCTACGAGCAGTACTTC.

This clone was detected only a few times. One junction end disagrees with the germline gene, perhaps due to a read error. The chain employs TRBV2 and TRBJ1-1; a possible D gene is TRBD1 (5 bases). Per the germline V gene, CDR1 is SNHLY and CDR2 is FYNNEI. This CDR3 comprises 14 residues. CDR3 bases: TGTGCCAGCAAGAACAACGGGGCCGACACTAAAGCTTCCTTT. It encodes CASKNNGADTKASF.

A note on this clone: Relative to the germline gene, one junction end is altered; a read error may explain this. The chain joins TRBV7-2 to TRBJ1-2; D not certain. The V gene's germline CDR1 is SGHTA and CDR2 FQGNSA. This CDR3 contains 15 residues. The CDR3 coding sequence is TGTGCCATCAGCCCATGGGTGGTTGAGGACTATGGCTACACCTTC. This encodes CAISPWVVEDYGYTF.

This clone was picked up many times. In DNA form, the CDR3 reads TGTGCCAGCAGCTTCATGGGACTAGGTAACAATGAGCAGTTCTTC. This encodes CASSFMGLGNNEQFF. V and J are TRBV7-2 and TRBJ2-1; TRBD2 matches at 8 bases. CDR3 length equals 15 residues. V lost 3 bases and J lost 5; bases outside the gene matches: 6. CDR1 is SGHTA and CDR2 is FQGNSA in the germline V gene.

With regard to this clone: An end of the junction differs from the germline gene, which may be a read error. The chain couples TRBV7-2 to TRBJ2-7, with a possible D match to TRBD1 (6 bases). Looked up from germline, CDR1 is SGHTA and CDR2 is FQGNSA. The CDR3 has 14 amino acids. The CDR3 is CVSIRLGQSYEQYF. Here the CDR3 DNA reads TGTGTCAGCATCCGTCTCGGACAGTCTTACGAGCAGTACTTC.

Remarks on this clone: A much larger clone lies one base from this, so it may be a read error. V and J are TRBV2 and TRBJ1-1, with a possible D match to TRBD1 (5 bases). The germline CDR1 and CDR2 sequences are SNHLY and FYNNEI. CDR3 length equals 15 residues. V was cut by 7 bases and J by 4 bases, with 19 bases left in between. The CDR3 DNA sequence: TGTGCCAGCATTCCCCCAGTAGGGGTGGGCACTGAAGCTTTCTTT. Amino acid sequence: CASIPPVGVGTEAFF.

This clone was seen ten or more times. The chain is built from TRBV6-1 and TRBJ2-1, with TRBD2 matching 12 bases. V was clipped by 10 bases and J by 3 bases; unmatched bases: 10. The CDR3 runs to 16 residues. Germline CDR1 reads MNHNS; CDR2 reads SASEGT. Here the CDR3 DNA reads TGTGCCACTGGATCCCGGACTAGCGGGGACTACAATGAGCAGTTCTTC. It translates to CATGSRTSGDYNEQFF.

Comments on this clone: An end of the junction does not agree with germline; a read error may underlie this. The rearrangement uses TRBV4-3 and TRBJ1-4, with 11 nucleotides matching TRBD1. Germline V lookup: CDR1 LGHNA, CDR2 YSLEER. The CDR3 sequence is 17 residues long. The CDR3 sequence is CASRQGRGTGGHEKLFF. CDR3 sequence (DNA): TGCGCCAGCAGGCAAGGTCGTGGGACAGGGGGGCATGAAAAACTGTTTTTT.

At least ten counts were recorded for this clone. This chain links TRBV5-4 with TRBJ1-1; possible D gene TRBD1, 6 bases. The germline gives CDR1 SGHNT, CDR2 YYREEE (reference sequence). This CDR3 spans 14 amino acids. The V gene lost 3 bases and the J gene lost 6 bases, with 15 bases spanning the gap. The CDR3 is CASSSQAGDAEAFF. CDR3 sequence (DNA): TGTGCCAGCAGCTCGCAGGCAGGGGACGCTGAAGCTTTCTTT. Supplemented by reference TRBV5-4 and TRBJ1-1, the full variable domain reads ETGVTQSPTHLIKTRGQQVTLRCSSQSGHNTVSWYQQALGQGPQFIFQYYREEENGRGNFPPRFSGLQFPNYSSELNVNALELDDSALYLCASSSQAGDAEAFFGQGTRLTVV.

This clone appeared many times. The V and J genes are TRBV20-1 and TRBJ2-2; 10 nucleotides line up with TRBD1. With V trimmed by 4 bases and J by 8 bases, 10 bases remained unmatched. The CDR3 totals 15 residues. Germline V CDR1 and CDR2: DFQATT, SNEGSKA (reference sequence). In DNA form, the CDR3 reads TGCAGTGCTACCGGGACAGGGGACAATTTGGGGGAGCTGTTTTTT. Translating gives CSATGTGDNLGELFF.

In regard to this clone: A read error is possible here, since a much larger clone lies one base away. The genes are TRBV4-3 and TRBJ2-1; 9 bases fit TRBD2. Per the germline V gene, CDR1 is LGHNA and CDR2 is YSLEER. The CDR3 runs 13 residues. The CDR3 loop reads CASSQASGDDQFF. The CDR3 DNA reads TGCGCCAGCAGCCAAGCTAGCGGGGATGATCAGTTCTTC.

To note about this clone: Given a much more abundant clone one base away, this may be a read error. V is TRBV11-2 and J is TRBJ2-3; D call uncertain. V was trimmed by 7 bases and J by 0 bases, leaving 17 bases between them. Germline CDR1 and CDR2: SGHAT and FQNNGV. The CDR3 loop spans 16 amino acids. The CDR3 sequence: CASNPLPSCSTDTQYF. CDR3 DNA: TGTGCCAGCAACCCACTCCCCAGCTGTAGCACAGATACGCAGTATTTT.

Notes on this clone: A much more abundant neighbour one base away suggests this may be a read error. This specimen includes other DNA sequences encoding the same CDR3. The chain carries TRBV20-1 and TRBJ2-5; 8 positions agree with TRBD1. CDR1 and CDR2 (germline): DFQATT, SNEGSKA (reference sequence). V shed 5 bases and J 2 bases; nucleotides not matched to a gene: 4. The CDR3 sequence is 13 residues long. The CDR3 spells CSADDRGQETQYF. The CDR3, as DNA: TGCAGTGCTGACGACAGGGGTCAAGAGACCCAGTACTTC.

This clone came up a few times. The chain is built from TRBV12-3 or TRBV12-4 and TRBJ2-2; no clear D. Trimming took 11 bases from V and 4 from J, leaving 17 bases between them. The CDR3 contains 14 residues. CDR3 sequence (DNA): TGTGCCTGCGCTTCTGGTGTGATCACCGGGGAGCTGTTTTTT. Residues: CACASGVITGELFF.

This clone turned up a few times. The chain links TRBV2 to TRBJ2-3; tentative D call: TRBD1 (6 bases). Germline CDR1 and CDR2: SNHLY and FYNNEI. The CDR3 extends over 15 amino acids. Trimming removed 4 bases from V and 0 bases from J, with 11 bases in between. CDR3 nucleotides: TGTGCCAGCAGTGGGGGACATTCTAGCACAGATACGCAGTATTTT. Protein: CASSGGHSSTDTQYF.

This clone was detected many times. This rearrangement joins TRBV16 to TRBJ2-7; 11 nucleotides match TRBD1. The J segment lost 6 bases and the V segment lost 4 bases, leaving 5 bases of the junction unmatched. The germline V gene has CDR1 KGHSY and CDR2 FQNENV. This CDR3 is built from 14 residues. The CDR3 protein is CASSPRDRGSEQYF. In DNA, the CDR3 is TGTGCCAGCAGCCCCCGGGACAGGGGGTCCGAGCAGTACTTC.

With regard to this clone: Germline and junction disagree at one end, which may indicate a read error. The V and J genes are TRBV7-8 and TRBJ2-3; no clear D. Germline CDR1 reads SGHVS; CDR2 reads FQNEAQ. The CDR3 sequence is 16 residues long. CDR3 nucleotide sequence: TGTGCCAGCAGCCAGTGGCCCTTAGCAAGCACAGATAAGCAGTGTTTT. This codes for CASSQWPLASTDKQCF. The whole variable domain, filled in from reference TRBV7-8 and TRBJ2-3, reads GAGVSQSPRYKVAKRGQDVALRCDPISGHVSLFWYQQALGQGPEFLTYFQNEAQLDKSGLPSDRFFAERPEGSVSTLKIQRTQQEDSAVYLCASSQWPLASTDKQCFGPGTRLTVL.

There are a few counts of this clone. The chain has TRBV28 and TRBJ1-2, with D tentatively TRBD1 (6 bases). Trimming took 6 bases from V and 7 from J, leaving 18 bases between them. Germline V gives CDR1 MDHEN, CDR2 SYDVKM. The CDR3 contains 14 residues. DNA of the CDR3: TGTGCCAGCAGCTCCCACAGTAGGGGGGGTGGCTACACCTTC. Protein product: CASSSHSRGGGYTF.

This clone was observed many times. The same CDR3 can be traced to other DNA sequences in this sample. V is TRBV7-3 and J is TRBJ2-3; TRBD2 aligns across 16 bases. This CDR3 is 16 amino acids long. V gave up 0 bases and J gave up 6 bases; unmatched junction bases: 0. Germline CDR1 is SGHTA and CDR2 is FQGTGA. CDR3 bases: TGTGCCAGCAGCTTAACGGGACTAGCGGGAGGGGATACGCAGTATTTT. Translating it yields CASSLTGLAGGDTQYF.